Here is one TCR beta chain with its context. These data belong to a study of blood T cell repertoires in COVID-19. TCRdb's copy holds only in-frame clones and misses some; the assay was immunoSEQ multiplex PCR. The data hold 210,000 or so clones, with around nine tenths observed a single time. CDR3 size: 15 residues. V was cut by 5 bases and J by 1 base, with 13 bases left in between. Germline CDR1 reads MNHEY; CDR2 reads SMNVEV (reference sequence). The sequence derives from a man aged 18 to 29 with active or convalescent COVID-19. The rearrangement links TRBV27 to TRBJ2-3; D remains unclear. Sequenced sample: peripheral blood. The CDR3 loop is CASSLALGGTDTQYF. The CDR3 region has the DNA TGTGCCAGCAGTCTCGCTCTGGGCGGCACAGATACGCAGTATTTT.